Presented here are 12 T cell receptor beta chains from one specimen sequenced in a study of blood T cell repertoires in COVID-19. Generated by immunoSEQ multiplex PCR, the TCRdb table keeps only in-frame clones and is missing some. Seen here are 97,000 or so clones, roughly 87% observed once, and the top ten hold more than 5%. Material: peripheral blood. These receptors were taken from a woman in her forties or fifties with COVID-19, enrolled during active disease.

This chain connects TRBV19 to TRBJ2-1, with D possibly being TRBD1 (5 bases). From germline, CDR1 is LNHDA and CDR2 SQIVND (reference sequence). Trimming stripped 3 bases from V and 5 bases from J, with 17 bases between. This CDR3 comprises 16 residues. CDR3 loop: CASSIPPTVSDNEQFF. DNA of the CDR3: TGTGCCAGTAGTATCCCTCCGACAGTTTCCGACAATGAGCAGTTCTTC.

This chain connects TRBV5-8 to TRBJ1-5, with D possibly matching TRBD1 (5 bases). The CDR3 covers 14 residues. In germline, CDR1 is SGHTS, CDR2 YDEGEE. With 4 bases removed from V and 7 bases from J, the gap between germline ends came to 15 bases. CDR3 nucleotide sequence: TGTGCCAGCAGCCAGTCAGGGTTGGGCCAGCCCCAGCATTTT. Protein product: CASSQSGLGQPQHF.

The chain recombines TRBV11-2 with TRBJ1-2; D remains unclear. With 0 bases removed from V and 4 bases from J, the gap between germline ends came to 12 bases. The CDR3 length is 15 residues. Germline-derived CDR1 and CDR2 are SGHAT and FQNNGV. CDR3 bases: TGTGCCAGCAGCTTAGAAGGACGGGAGAGCTATGGCTACACCTTC. This gives the protein CASSLEGRESYGYTF.

The rearrangement links TRBV5-4 to TRBJ2-1; possible D gene TRBD2, 5 bases. Trimming removed 1 base at V and 5 bases at J, with 10 bases between. CDR1 and CDR2 (germline): SGHNT, YYREEE (reference sequence). This CDR3 is built from 14 residues. The CDR3 spells CASSLSASNNEQFF. In nucleotides, the CDR3 is TGTGCCAGCAGCTTGTCGGCTAGCAACAATGAGCAGTTCTTC.

This sequence joins TRBV6-5 and TRBJ1-6; 8 nucleotides line up with TRBD1. Trimming at V came to 6 bases and at J to 7 bases, leaving 8 bases not matched to a gene. Germline values: CDR1 MNHEY, CDR2 SVGAGI. This CDR3 is built from 15 residues. The CDR3, as DNA: TGTGCCAGCAGGACCGGTGGACAGGGAAATTCACCCCTCCACTTT. It yields the protein CASRTGGQGNSPLHF.

V is TRBV4-1 and J is TRBJ1-3, with D perhaps TRBD1 (6 bases). The CDR3 spans 16 residues. CDR1 and CDR2 from the germline V gene are MGHRA and YSYEKL. V was pared by 2 bases and J by 0 bases, with 11 bases between. The CDR3 nucleotides are TGCGCCAGCAGCCAAAGAGAGGGGGACTCTGGAAACACCATATATTTT. Encoded protein: CASSQREGDSGNTIYF.

The DNA of the CDR3 is TGTGCCAGTAGTTCTATCCTGACTAGCGGGGTCTACAATGAGCAGTTCTTC. Protein sequence: CASSSILTSGVYNEQFF. This chain joins TRBV19 and TRBJ2-1, with TRBD2 matching 11 bases. CDR1 is LNHDA and CDR2 is SQIVND in the germline V gene (reference sequence). This CDR3 has 17 residues. V gave up 5 bases and J gave up 3 bases; unmatched junction bases: 9.

This chain joins TRBV5-6 and TRBJ2-1, with D perhaps matching TRBD2 (7 bases). V was cut by 5 bases and J by 0 bases, with 12 bases left in between. Looked up from germline, CDR1 is SGHDT and CDR2 is YYEEEE. This CDR3 contains 15 residues. CDR3 nucleotide sequence: TGTGCCAGCAGTAGGGAGGGGGGCTCCTACAATGAGCAGTTCTTC. Amino acid sequence: CASSREGGSYNEQFF.

This clone has just one count. The gene calls are TRBV2 and TRBJ2-5; a possible D gene is TRBD2 (5 bases). Germline V lookup: CDR1 SNHLY, CDR2 FYNNEI. Trimming removed 3 bases from V and 0 bases from J, with 8 bases in between. The CDR3 sequence is 14 residues long. The CDR3 region is CASSEKEDQETQYF. In nucleotides, the CDR3 is TGTGCCAGCAGTGAGAAGGAGGACCAAGAGACCCAGTACTTC.

The V call is TRBV2, the J call TRBJ1-6; D is ambiguous. The germline V and J ends were trimmed by 1 base and 7 bases, with 11 bases remaining between them. The CDR3 spans 15 residues. Germline V gene data show CDR1 as SNHLY and CDR2 as FYNNEI. CDR3 protein: CASSEGASRNSPLHF. CDR3 DNA: TGTGCCAGCAGTGAAGGGGCATCACGGAATTCACCCCTCCACTTT.

The chain uses TRBV13 and TRBJ2-1; 13 positions match TRBD2. The V segment lost 5 bases and the J segment 0 bases; nucleotides outside the gene matches: 7. The CDR3 runs 18 residues. Germline-derived CDR1 and CDR2 are PRHDT and FYEKMQ (reference sequence). DNA of the CDR3: TGTGCCAGCAGCCACCGACTAGCGGGGGGCCCCTCCTACAATGAGCAGTTCTTC. As protein: CASSHRLAGGPSYNEQFF.

The chain recombines TRBV6-2 or TRBV6-3 with TRBJ1-2; D perhaps matches TRBD1 (5 bases). CDR1 and CDR2 (germline): MNHEY, SVGEGT. The CDR3 extends over 13 amino acids. Trimming stripped 4 bases from V and 8 bases from J, with 14 bases between. The CDR3 is CASSWRGAGGYTF. The DNA for the CDR3 is TGTGCCAGCAGTTGGCGGGGCGCAGGAGGCTACACCTTC.